This T cell receptor (beta chain) was captured in a study of cytomegalovirus exposure and HLA in healthy donors. Primers: 60 Vbeta forward and 13 Jbeta reverse. Libraries were prepared by immunoSEQ multiplex PCR; TCRdb keeps only in-frame clonotypes and omits some of them. The sample holds 150,000 to 200,000 clones, roughly 13% seen once. The CDR3 covers 16 residues. V was trimmed by 0 bases and J by 7 bases, leaving 16 bases between them. Germline CDR1 is LNHDA and CDR2 is SQIVND (reference sequence). This clonotype was obtained from a man between 45 and 60 years old in good health and CMV-seropositive. The rearrangement links TRBV19 to TRBJ1-5, with D maybe TRBD1 (6 bases). The material sequenced was PBMCs. DNA for the CDR3: TGTGCCAGTAGTATAGAAACCAGGGGAATTGGGCAGCCCCAGCATTTT. Encoded protein: CASSIETRGIGQPQHF.